The 5 T cell receptor beta chains in this list originate from one sample, sequenced in a study of control samples from healthy donors and cancer patients. Sequencing was performed with immunoSEQ multiplex PCR; in TCRdb, only in-frame clones are kept and a portion is missing. This sample yields fewer than 70,000 clones, of which approximately 88% are seen a single time; around 2.8% belongs to the top ten. Sequencing input: PBMCs. These receptors all stem from a woman aged 50 to 60 with lung cancer.

This sequence joins TRBV12-5 and TRBJ1-5, with D unclear. The V end lost 5 bases, the J end lost 0 bases, and 8 bases lay between the germline ends. CDR1 is LGHNT, CDR2 FRNRAP, per germline. The CDR3 extends over 14 amino acids. DNA of the CDR3: TGTGCTAGTGGTCCTATAGATAGCAATCAGCCCCAGCATTTT. Translated, it gives CASGPIDSNQPQHF.

The chain couples TRBV10-3 to TRBJ1-1, with unresolved D. V was clipped by 3 bases and J by 4 bases, with 12 bases between them. CDR1 and CDR2 (germline): ENHRY, SYGVKD. The CDR3 is 14 residues long. CDR3 loop: CAISELGMSTEAFF. Here the CDR3 DNA reads TGTGCCATCAGTGAACTAGGGATGAGCACTGAAGCTTTCTTT.

The chain couples TRBV11-2 to TRBJ2-7; weak D call: TRBD1 (6 bases). The CDR3 runs to 13 residues. Germline values: CDR1 SGHAT, CDR2 FQNNGV. V shed 7 bases and J shed 6 bases, with 16 bases lying between them. The CDR3 nucleotides are TGTGCCAGCACCCAGAGGGGGATCTCCGAGCAGTACTTC. Its protein is CASTQRGISEQYF.

This chain uses TRBV5-4 with TRBJ2-5; 10 bases map to TRBD2. With V trimmed by 1 base and J by 5 bases, 2 bases remained unmatched. Germline V gene sequence: CDR1 SGHNT, CDR2 YYREEE (reference sequence). This CDR3 comprises 14 residues. The CDR3 nucleotides are TGTGCCAGCAGCTTGAGCGGGGGGGCGGAGACCCAGTACTTC. Protein product: CASSLSGGAETQYF.

This clone came up a few times. The chain has TRBV2 and TRBJ1-1; no firm D call. V lost 6 bases and J 1 base, leaving 9 bases between the germline ends. The CDR3 is 13 amino acids. Germline V gene lookup returns CDR1 SNHLY and CDR2 FYNNEI. CDR3 bases: TGTGCCAGCAGCTGGACGGAGAACACTGAAGCTTTCTTT. This translates into CASSWTENTEAFF. The entire variable domain, with the rest obtained from reference TRBV2 and TRBJ1-1, is as follows: EPEVTQTPSHQVTQMGQEVILRCVPISNHLYFYWYRQILGQKVEFLVSFYNNEISEKSEIFDDQFSVERPDGSNFTLKIRSTKLEDSAMYFCASSWTENTEAFFGQGTRLTVV.